Reported below is one TCR beta chain. Its antigen remains unidentified. No much larger clone is present one base from it, and per-base qualities are unavailable. This sample is drawn from a study of CD8 T cell repertoires and HIV-1 epitope variants (TCRdb year 2020). General notes on the study: In separate culture wells, T cells were stimulated with each of twenty-five peptides that represented autologous and known Gag and Nef epitope variants. T cells were enriched using the EasySep Human T Cell Enrichment Kit and were co-cultured with equal numbers of autologous T cell-negative cells serving as antigen-presenting cells. A 1M T cell aliquot was kept as an uncultured baseline condition, separate from the roughly 90 T cell cultures. The cultures were grown for less than 11 days in IMDM with gentamicin, and half of the media was changed on days 3 and 7 with IL-2, IL-7 and IL-15 added. A total of some 83 T cell cultures were run, with each culture condition done in triplicate except for one peptide, which was done in duplicate. The epitopes tested covered three Gag epitope families plus Nef HW9 and YT9. The control conditions were a CMV, EBV and flu peptide pool, the Ebola AY9 epitope as a negative control, and a well with no peptide.

Sequencing of TCR beta CDR3 regions was performed at survey depth on the immunoSEQ platform. The QIAamp DNA micro kit was used to extract genomic DNA from every cultured and uncultured CD8+ T cell population. As for the original processing: Samples with fewer than 5,000 productive reads were excluded, resulting in the removal of about 6% of the roughly 80 HIV peptide-stimulated cultures. A MANAFEST web app trimmed sequences to CDR3 and removed nonproductive sequences, CDR3s under 5 amino acids, and those not starting C or ending F/W. Clonotypes were classified as antigen-specific only if expansion was observed in at least 2 of 3 replicates versus the no-peptide control at FDR 0.01, only within one epitope family. A frequency at least fivefold higher than in wells stimulated with peptides from other epitope families was additionally required for specific clonotypes. TCRdb provides this immuneACCESS table in a form limited to in-frame rearrangements. Some clones are lacking; in checked studies, under half of them reflect an unresolved V gene, and why the rest are absent is not known. Clonal size and the V and J genes are those of that table, whereas D and trimming came from the DNA. Across this sample there are around 5,000 clones, with around two thirds seen only once. The ten largest clones add up to less than 55% of the sample.

The EasySep Human CD8+ T Cell Enrichment Kit was used on day 10 to isolate CD8+ T cells from every culture. General study outcomes and caveats: Under ten antigen-specific TCR beta clonotypes were identified, and roughly 6 of them appeared cross-reactive for autologous or known escape epitope variants. The assay identified only TCR beta chains and indicated proliferation in response to antigen, without indicating T cell function or cytokine profile. Five or six clonotypes recognized the Nef KF9 family and one the HW9 family, with no responses to the TAALDMSHF plasma variant.

CDR1 and CDR2 (SGDLS, YYNGEE) derive from the germline V gene. Measured from the cysteine to the phenylalanine, the CDR3 is 14 residues long. The read is trimmed to its CDR3 DNA, 42 bases read in frame from base 1. V and J lose 2 bases and 8 bases, and a span of 13 bases separates them. The specimen was cultured CD8+ T cells derived from PBMCs. The receptor comes from a male donor with HIV. The chain links TRBV9 with TRBJ1-4; 6 matching bases give a weak D call of TRBD1. The CDR3 region reads CASSVSGEGEKLFF. The bases read TGTGCCAGCAGCGTGTCAGGGGAAGGAGAAAAACTGTTTTTT.